The 8 T cell receptor beta chains below were found in one sample sequenced in a study of control samples from healthy donors and cancer patients. Generated by immunoSEQ multiplex PCR, the TCRdb table keeps only in-frame clones and is missing some. Counted here are about 85,000 clones, less than 90% occurring once; the ten biggest clones make up 7.5% to 8%. Sequenced: blood. The receptors originated from a woman aged 60-75 years in good health.

This chain joins TRBV7-9 and TRBJ2-2; the D gene is possibly TRBD1 (6 bases). The CDR3 is 15 residues long. Deletions cut 5 bases from V and 3 bases from J, with 13 bases between. Germline V gene data show CDR1 as SEHNR and CDR2 as FQNEAQ (reference sequence). CDR3 nucleotide sequence: TGTGCCAGCAGCCCTCTACAGGGCCACACCGGGGAGCTGTTTTTT. It is translated as CASSPLQGHTGELFF.

This rearrangement joins TRBV6-5 to TRBJ1-2; 9 bases align to TRBD1. Germline V gene lookup returns CDR1 MNHEY and CDR2 SVGAGI. This CDR3 region has 13 residues. J gave up 7 bases and V 8 bases, and 8 bases lay outside the gene matches. The CDR3: CASLSDRGSGYTF. The DNA of the CDR3 is TGTGCCAGCCTATCGGACAGGGGAAGTGGCTACACCTTC.

This clone was picked up a small number of times. The rearrangement joins TRBV3-1 (or the pseudogene TRBV3-2) to TRBJ1-1; D not resolved. Trimming left V 1 base short and J 6 bases short, with 6 bases between. Germline V lookup: CDR1 LGHDT, CDR2 YNNKEL (reference sequence). The CDR3 contains 12 residues. The CDR3: CASSQGKAEAFF. CDR3 coding DNA: TGTGCCAGCAGCCAAGGTAAAGCTGAAGCTTTCTTT.

This clone was recorded a few times. J is TRBJ2-1 and V is TRBV20-1; 11 bases are a match to TRBD2. The CDR3 contains 14 residues. Germline-derived CDR1 and CDR2 are DFQATT and SNEGSKA (reference sequence). J lost 3 bases, V lost 3 bases, and 1 base had no gene match. The CDR3 DNA is TGCAGTGCTAGTAGCGGGAGGGACTACAATGAGCAGTTCTTC. This translates into CSASSGRDYNEQFF.

The V and J genes are TRBV25-1 and TRBJ1-6; the match to TRBD1 covers 8 bases. There are 14 residues in the CDR3. Trimming took 5 bases from V and 10 from J; bases not matched to a gene: 7. CDR1 and CDR2 from the germline V gene are MGHDK and SYGVNS. The CDR3 DNA reads TGTGCCAGCAGTTCCGGACAGGGCGACTCACCCCTCCACTTT. Translating gives CASSSGQGDSPLHF.

The chain couples TRBV5-1 to TRBJ2-3; 10 bases line up with TRBD2. The CDR3 sequence is 16 residues long. Trimming took 0 bases from V and 7 from J; bases not matched to a gene: 8. Germline assignment: CDR1 SGHRS and CDR2 YFSETQ. CDR3 nucleotides: TGCGCCAGCAGCTTGGATGATGTACTAGCGGGGAATACGCAGTATTTT. As protein: CASSLDDVLAGNTQYF.

V usage is TRBV19 and J usage is TRBJ2-2, with a possible D match to TRBD1 (6 bases). The V and J ends lost 4 bases and 7 bases respectively, with 16 bases between them. CDR1 is LNHDA and CDR2 is SQIVND in the germline V gene (reference sequence). The CDR3 has 15 residues. CDR3 DNA: TGTGCCAGTAGTACCCCGGGACATATGATCGGGGAGCTGTTTTTT. It is translated as CASSTPGHMIGELFF.

The chain carries TRBV19 and TRBJ2-3; the D call may be TRBD1 or TRBD2 (5 bases each). The germline V gene encodes CDR1 LNHDA and CDR2 SQIVND (reference sequence). There are 14 residues in the CDR3. Trimming shortened V by 5 bases and J by 6 bases, and 15 bases separated the two germline ends. Here the CDR3 DNA reads TGTGCCAGTAGTCCCGGGACCATCGGGGATACGCAGTATTTT. Amino acid sequence: CASSPGTIGDTQYF. The full variable domain, rest sourced from reference TRBV19 and TRBJ2-3, is DGGITQSPKYLFRKEGQNVTLSCEQNLNHDAMYWYRQDPGQGLRLIYYSQIVNDFQKGDIAEGYSVSREKKESFPLTVTSAQKNPTAFYLCASSPGTIGDTQYFGPGTRLTVL.